Sequencing of this TCR beta chain was carried out in a study of beta chain features in type 1 diabetes. General study findings and limits: Cells carrying high TCR expression could end up over-represented when cDNA is sequenced.

This clone was found a few times. As yet, its antigen is unknown. This CDR3 has 14 residues. V gave up 5 bases and J gave up 0 bases, with 8 bases separating them. CDR1 and CDR2 from the germline V gene are SEHNR and FQNEAQ (reference sequence). Each sorted population was over 95% pure. Every bit of the isolated RNA underwent reverse transcription, so sequencing read expressed TCRB transcripts. Using immunoSEQ multiplex PCR, the repertoire was profiled, and TCRdb retains in-frame clones only, with some absent. The sample consists of about 350,000 clones, about 18% of them appearing once. The TCR was taken from a woman in her late teens or twenties in good health. The chain links TRBV7-9 to TRBJ1-5, with D possibly TRBD1 on 5 matching bases. Sequenced: naive CD4+ T cells from blood. The CDR3 region is CASSTTDSNQPQHF. For the CDR3, the DNA is TGTGCCAGCAGCACGACAGATAGCAATCAGCCCCAGCATTTT.